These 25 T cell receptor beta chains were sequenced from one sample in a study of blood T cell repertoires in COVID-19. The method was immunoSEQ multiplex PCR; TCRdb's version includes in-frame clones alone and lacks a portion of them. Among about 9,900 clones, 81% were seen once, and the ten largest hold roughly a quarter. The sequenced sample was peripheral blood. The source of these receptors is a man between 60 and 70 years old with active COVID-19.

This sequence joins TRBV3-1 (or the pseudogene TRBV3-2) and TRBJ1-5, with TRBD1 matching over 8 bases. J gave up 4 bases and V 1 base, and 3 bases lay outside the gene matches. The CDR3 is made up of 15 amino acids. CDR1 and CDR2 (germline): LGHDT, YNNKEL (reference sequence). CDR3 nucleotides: TGTGCCAGCAGCCAAGGGCGACAGGGGAATCAGCCCCAGCATTTT. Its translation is CASSQGRQGNQPQHF.

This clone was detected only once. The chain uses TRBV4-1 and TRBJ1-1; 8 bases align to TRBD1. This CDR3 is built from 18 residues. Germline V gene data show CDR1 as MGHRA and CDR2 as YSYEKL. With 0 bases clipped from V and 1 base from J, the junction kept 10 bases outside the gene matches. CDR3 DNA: TGCGCCAGCAGCCAAGATGGCCAGGGGGCGGTAAGGAACACTGAAGCTTTCTTT. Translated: CASSQDGQGAVRNTEAFF.

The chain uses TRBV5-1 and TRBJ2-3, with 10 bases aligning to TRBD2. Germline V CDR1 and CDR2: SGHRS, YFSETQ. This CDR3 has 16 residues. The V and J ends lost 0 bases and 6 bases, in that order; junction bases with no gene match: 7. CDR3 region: CASSLGALAGADTQYF. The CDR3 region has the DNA TGCGCCAGCAGCTTGGGGGCGCTAGCGGGGGCGGATACGCAGTATTTT.

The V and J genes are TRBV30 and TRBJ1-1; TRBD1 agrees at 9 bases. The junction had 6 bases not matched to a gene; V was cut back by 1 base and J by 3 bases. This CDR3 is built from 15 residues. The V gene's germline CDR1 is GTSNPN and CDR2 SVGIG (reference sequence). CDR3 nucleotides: TGTGCCTGGAGTGAGGTTGGACAGGGGCACACTGAAGCTTTCTTT. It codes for CAWSEVGQGHTEAFF.

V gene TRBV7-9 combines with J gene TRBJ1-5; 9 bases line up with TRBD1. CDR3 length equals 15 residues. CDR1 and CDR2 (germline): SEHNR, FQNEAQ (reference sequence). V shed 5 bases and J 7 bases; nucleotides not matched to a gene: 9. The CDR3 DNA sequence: TGTGCCAGCAGCCTTGGGACAGGGACGGTGCAGCCCCAGCATTTT. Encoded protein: CASSLGTGTVQPQHF.

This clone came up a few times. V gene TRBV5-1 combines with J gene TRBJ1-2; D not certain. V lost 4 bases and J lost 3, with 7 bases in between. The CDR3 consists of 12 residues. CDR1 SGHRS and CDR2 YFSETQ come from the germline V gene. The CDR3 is CASSRDYYGYTF. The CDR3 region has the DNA TGCGCCAGCAGCCGAGACTACTATGGCTACACCTTC.

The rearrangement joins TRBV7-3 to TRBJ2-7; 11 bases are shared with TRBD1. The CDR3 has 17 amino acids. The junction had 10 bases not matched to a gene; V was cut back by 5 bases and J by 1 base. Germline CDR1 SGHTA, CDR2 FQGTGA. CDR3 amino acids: CASSPGQGDPQSYEQYF. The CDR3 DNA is TGTGCCAGCAGCCCGGGACAGGGGGATCCCCAGTCCTACGAGCAGTACTTC.

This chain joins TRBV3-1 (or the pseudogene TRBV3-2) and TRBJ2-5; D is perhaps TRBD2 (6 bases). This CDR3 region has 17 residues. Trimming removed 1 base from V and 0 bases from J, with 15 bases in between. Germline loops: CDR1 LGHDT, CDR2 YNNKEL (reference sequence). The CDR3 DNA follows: TGTGCCAGCAGCCAAGTACCGGGACTGCGAGACCAAGAGACCCAGTACTTC. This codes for CASSQVPGLRDQETQYF.

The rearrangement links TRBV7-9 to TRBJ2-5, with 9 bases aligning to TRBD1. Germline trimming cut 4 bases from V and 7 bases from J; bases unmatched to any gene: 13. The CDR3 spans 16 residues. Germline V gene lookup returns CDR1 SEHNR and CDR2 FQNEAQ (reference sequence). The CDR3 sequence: CASSSTRQGGTVTQYF. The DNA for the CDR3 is TGTGCCAGCAGCTCCACACGACAGGGGGGGACAGTGACCCAGTACTTC.

The CDR3 sequence is CASTEQGAADTQYF. The CDR3 DNA follows: TGTGCCAGCACCGAACAGGGGGCGGCAGATACGCAGTATTTT. V and J are TRBV7-9 and TRBJ2-3; 9 nucleotides agree with TRBD1. The CDR3 is 14 amino acids. CDR1 and CDR2 (germline): SEHNR, FQNEAQ (reference sequence). Germline trimming cut 7 bases from V and 4 bases from J; bases unmatched to any gene: 6.

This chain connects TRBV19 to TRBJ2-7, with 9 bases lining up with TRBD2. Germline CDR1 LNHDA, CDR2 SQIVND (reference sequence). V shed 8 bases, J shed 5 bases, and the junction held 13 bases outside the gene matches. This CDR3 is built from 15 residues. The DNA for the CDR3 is TGTGCCAGTCAGGCTAGCGGGATGAAGGGCGACGAGCAGTACTTC. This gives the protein CASQASGMKGDEQYF.

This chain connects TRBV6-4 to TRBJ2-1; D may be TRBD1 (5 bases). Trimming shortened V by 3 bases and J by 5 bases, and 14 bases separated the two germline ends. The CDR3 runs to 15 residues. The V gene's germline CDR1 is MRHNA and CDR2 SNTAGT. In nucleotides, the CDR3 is TGTGCCAGCAGTGAGGTGGCAGGGTCGAACAATGAGCAGTTCTTC. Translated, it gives CASSEVAGSNNEQFF.

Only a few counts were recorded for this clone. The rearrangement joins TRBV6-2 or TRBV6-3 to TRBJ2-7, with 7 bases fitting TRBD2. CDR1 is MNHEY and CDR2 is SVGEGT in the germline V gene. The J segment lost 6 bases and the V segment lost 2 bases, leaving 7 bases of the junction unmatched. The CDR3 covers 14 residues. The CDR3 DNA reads TGTGCCAGCAGTTACGGCAGGGAGGGAGCCGAGCAGTACTTC. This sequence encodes CASSYGREGAEQYF.

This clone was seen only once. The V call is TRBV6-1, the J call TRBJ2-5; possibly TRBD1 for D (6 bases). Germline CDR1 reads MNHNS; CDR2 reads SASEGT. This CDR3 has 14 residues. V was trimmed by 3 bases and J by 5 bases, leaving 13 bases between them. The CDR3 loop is CASSDQGLGETQYF. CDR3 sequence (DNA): TGTGCCAGCAGTGACCAGGGGCTGGGGGAGACCCAGTACTTC.

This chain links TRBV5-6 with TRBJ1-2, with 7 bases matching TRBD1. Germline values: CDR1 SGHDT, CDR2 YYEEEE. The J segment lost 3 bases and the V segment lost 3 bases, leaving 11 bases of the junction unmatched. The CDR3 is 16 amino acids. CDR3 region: CASSSTDRASDYGYTF. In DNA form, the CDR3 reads TGTGCCAGCAGCTCAACCGACAGGGCGTCGGACTATGGCTACACCTTC.

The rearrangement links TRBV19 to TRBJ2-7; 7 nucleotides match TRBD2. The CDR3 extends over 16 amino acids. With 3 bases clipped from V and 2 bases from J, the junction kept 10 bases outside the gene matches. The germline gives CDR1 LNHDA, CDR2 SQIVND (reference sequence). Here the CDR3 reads CASSMSGAEQAYEQYF. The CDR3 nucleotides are TGTGCCAGTAGTATGAGCGGGGCAGAACAAGCCTACGAGCAGTACTTC.

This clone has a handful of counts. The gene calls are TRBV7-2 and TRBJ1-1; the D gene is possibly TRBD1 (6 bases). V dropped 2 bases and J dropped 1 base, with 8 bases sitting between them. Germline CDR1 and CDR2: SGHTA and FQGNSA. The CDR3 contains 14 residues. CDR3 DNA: TGTGCCAGCAGCTTACCGGACAGGAACACTGAAGCTTTCTTT. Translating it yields CASSLPDRNTEAFF.

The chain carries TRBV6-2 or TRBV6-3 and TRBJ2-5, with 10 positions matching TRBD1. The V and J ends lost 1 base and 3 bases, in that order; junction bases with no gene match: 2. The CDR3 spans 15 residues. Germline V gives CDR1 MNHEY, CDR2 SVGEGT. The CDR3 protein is CASSYWGQGKETQYF. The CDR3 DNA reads TGTGCCAGCAGTTACTGGGGACAGGGGAAAGAGACCCAGTACTTC.

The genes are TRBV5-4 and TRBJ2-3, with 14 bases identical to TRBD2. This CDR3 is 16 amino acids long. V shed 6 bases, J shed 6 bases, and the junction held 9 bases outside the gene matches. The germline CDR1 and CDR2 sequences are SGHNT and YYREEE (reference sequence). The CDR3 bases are TGTGCCAGCACTACGGGGACTAGCGGGGGAGGGGATACGCAGTATTTT. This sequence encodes CASTTGTSGGGDTQYF.

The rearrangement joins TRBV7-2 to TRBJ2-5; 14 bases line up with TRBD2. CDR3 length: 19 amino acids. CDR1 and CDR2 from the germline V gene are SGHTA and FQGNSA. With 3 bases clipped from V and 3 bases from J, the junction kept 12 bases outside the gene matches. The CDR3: CASSFGTSGSWHYKETQYF. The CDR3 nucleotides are TGTGCCAGCAGCTTTGGGACTAGCGGGAGTTGGCACTATAAAGAGACCCAGTACTTC.

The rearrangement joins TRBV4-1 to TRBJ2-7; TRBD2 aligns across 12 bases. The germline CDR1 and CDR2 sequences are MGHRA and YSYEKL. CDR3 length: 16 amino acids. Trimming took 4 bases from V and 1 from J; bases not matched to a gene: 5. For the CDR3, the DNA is TGCGCCAGCAGCCGAGAGACTAGCGGGAGATCCTACGAGCAGTACTTC. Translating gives CASSRETSGRSYEQYF.

The CDR3 sequence: CASRSDREGEKLFF. In DNA form, the CDR3 reads TGCGCCAGCAGGTCGGACAGGGAGGGTGAAAAACTGTTTTTT. The genes are TRBV5-1 and TRBJ1-4; TRBD1 aligns across 8 bases. V shed 5 bases and J 7 bases; nucleotides not matched to a gene: 7. The germline V gene has CDR1 SGHRS and CDR2 YFSETQ. This CDR3 comprises 14 residues. The entire variable domain, with the rest obtained from reference TRBV5-1 and TRBJ1-4, is as follows: KAGVTQTPRYLIKTRGQQVTLSCSPISGHRSVSWYQQTPGQGLQFLFEYFSETQRNKGNFPGRFSGRQFSNSRSEMNVSTLELGDSALYLCASRSDREGEKLFFGSGTQLSVL.

CDR3 amino acids: CAWSIGVWQETQYF. CDR3 nucleotides: TGTGCCTGGAGTATCGGGGTTTGGCAAGAGACCCAGTACTTC. The chain combines TRBV30 with TRBJ2-5; D perhaps matches TRBD2 (5 bases). This CDR3 spans 14 amino acids. Trimming removed 2 bases at V and 2 bases at J, with 12 bases between. Germline CDR1 reads GTSNPN; CDR2 reads SVGIG (reference sequence). Supplemented by reference TRBV30 and TRBJ2-5, the full variable domain reads SQTIHQWPATLVQPVGSPLSLECTVEGTSNPNLYWYRQAAGRGLQLLFYSVGIGQISSEVPQNLSASRPQDRQFILSSKKLLLSDSGFYLCAWSIGVWQETQYFGPGTRLLVL.

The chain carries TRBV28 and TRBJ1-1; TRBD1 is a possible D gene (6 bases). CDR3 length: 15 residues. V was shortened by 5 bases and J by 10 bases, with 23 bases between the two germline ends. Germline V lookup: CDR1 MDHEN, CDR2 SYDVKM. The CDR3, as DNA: TGTGCCAGCAGTCCCGGGGACATTTGGGCCCCAACAGCTTTCTTT. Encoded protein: CASSPGDIWAPTAFF. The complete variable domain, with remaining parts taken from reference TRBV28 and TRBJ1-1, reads DVKVTQSSRYLVKRTGEKVFLECVQDMDHENMFWYRQDPGLGLRLIYFSYDVKMKEKGDIPEGYSVSREKKERFSLILESASTNQTSMYLCASSPGDIWAPTAFFGQGTRLTVV.

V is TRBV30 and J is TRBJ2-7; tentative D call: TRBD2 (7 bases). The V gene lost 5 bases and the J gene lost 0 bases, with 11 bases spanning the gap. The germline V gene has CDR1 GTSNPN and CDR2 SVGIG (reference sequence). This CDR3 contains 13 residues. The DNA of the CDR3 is TGTGCCTGGGGGGGGGACAACTCCTACGAGCAGTACTTC. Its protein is CAWGGDNSYEQYF.